Listed below are T cell receptor beta chains from one sample, sequenced in a study of T cell changes during pregnancy in multiple sclerosis. The repertoire was sequenced with immunoSEQ multiplex PCR; TCRdb's copy has only in-frame clones and lacks some. The table lists roughly 69,000 clones, under 95% of them singletons. The sample here was peripheral blood, taken in the third trimester of pregnancy. These receptors were collected from a female donor with multiple sclerosis, enrolled in a pregnancy study. The CDR3 runs from the conserved cysteine through the conserved F or W. The D gene is left open where the match is weak. Only some rows state a clone size, as once, few, many or a class for expanded clones.

D | J | size | V | DNA | CDR3
TRBD1 | TRBJ2-7 | . | TRBV7-6 | TGTGCCAGCAGCTTAGGGGACAGAGCCCCCTACGAGCAGTACTTC | CASSLGDRAPYEQYF
TRBD1 | TRBJ2-3 | few | TRBV30 | TGTGCCTGGACCAGGGGGCTGAGCACAGATACGCAGTATTTT | CAWTRGLSTDTQYF
. | TRBJ2-1 | . | TRBV5-4 | TGTGCCAGCACCCCGGGGGGCAGGAATGAGCAGTTCTTC | CASTPGGRNEQFF
. | TRBJ2-6 | . | TRBV9 | TGTGCCAGCGGCAACCAATACAGGAGCCCTGGGGCCAACGTCCTGACTTTC | CASGNQYRSPGANVLTF
TRBD2 | TRBJ2-3 | . | TRBV5-8 | TGTGCCAGCAGCCATCGAGCGGGGGACGATACGCAGTATTTT | CASSHRAGDDTQYF
. | TRBJ1-5 | . | TRBV25-1 | TGTGCCAGCAGTGCCCTCTGGGGGGACCAGCCCCAGCATTTT | CASSALWGDQPQHF
. | TRBJ2-7 | . | TRBV15 | TGTGCCACCAGCAGAGACGGTCGGGACGAGCAGTACTTC | CATSRDGRDEQYF
TRBD1 | TRBJ2-2 | . | TRBV18 | TGTGCCAGCTCACTAATAGGACAGGGTCCAACCGGGGAGCTGTTTTTT | CASSLIGQGPTGELFF
TRBD1 | TRBJ2-2 | . | TRBV19 | TGTGCCTCCAAGACAGGGACGCACACCGGGGAGCTGTTTTTT | CASKTGTHTGELFF
. | TRBJ2-7 | . | TRBV7-2 | TGTGCCAGCAGCTTAGGGCGGCGGCCGACGAGCGAGCAGTACTTC | CASSLGRRPTSEQYF
. | TRBJ1-2 | . | TRBV5-1 | TGCGCCAGCAGCTTGGACAGGGCGTATGGCTACACCTTC | CASSLDRAYGYTF
TRBD1 | TRBJ1-1 | . | TRBV2 | TGTGCCAGCAGTTCACAGGGGGCCATGAACACTGAAGCTTTCTTT | CASSSQGAMNTEAFF
TRBD2 | TRBJ2-7 | . | TRBV2 | TGTGCCAGCAGTAAAAATAGCGGGGGCCCCTACGAGCAGTACTTC | CASSKNSGGPYEQYF
. | TRBJ2-7 | . | TRBV28 | TGTGCCAGCACCTTCCCTGGCGGGTACGAGCAGTACTTC | CASTFPGGYEQYF
TRBD1 | TRBJ2-7 | . | TRBV6-5 | TGTGCCAGCAGTTACCGCACAGGGGTCTCCTACGAGCAGTACTTC | CASSYRTGVSYEQYF
. | TRBJ1-1 | . | TRBV2 | TGTGCCAGCTCCAGCCCCGGAGGGAACACTGAAGCTTTCTTT | CASSSPGGNTEAFF
. | TRBJ1-6 | few | TRBV5-1 | TGCGCCAGCAGCCCTGGACAGAACTCCTATAATTCACCCCTCCACTTT | CASSPGQNSYNSPLHF
TRBD1 | TRBJ1-4 | . | TRBV7-8 | TGTGCCAGCAGCCGCGCAGGGGGCATAGGAGAAAAACTGTTTTTT | CASSRAGGIGEKLFF